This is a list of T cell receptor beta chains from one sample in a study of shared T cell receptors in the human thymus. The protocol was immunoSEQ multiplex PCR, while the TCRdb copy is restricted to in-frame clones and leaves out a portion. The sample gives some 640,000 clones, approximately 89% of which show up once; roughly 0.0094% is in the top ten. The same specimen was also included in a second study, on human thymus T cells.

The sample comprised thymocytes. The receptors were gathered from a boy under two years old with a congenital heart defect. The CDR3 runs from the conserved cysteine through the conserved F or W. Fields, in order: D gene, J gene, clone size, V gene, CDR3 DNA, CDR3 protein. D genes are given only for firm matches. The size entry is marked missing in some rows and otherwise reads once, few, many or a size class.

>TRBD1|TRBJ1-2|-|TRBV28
TGTGCCAGCAGTGTGCAGCCGACAGGGGTAGGAGGCTACACCTTC
CASSVQPTGVGGYTF
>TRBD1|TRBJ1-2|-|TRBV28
TGTGCCAGCAGGCCCGCGGACAGGCGGAACTATGGCTACACCTTC
CASRPADRRNYGYTF
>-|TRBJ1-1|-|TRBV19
TGTGCCAGTAGTACCCTACCTCCGACAGGGAACACTGAAGCTTTCTTT
CASSTLPPTGNTEAFF
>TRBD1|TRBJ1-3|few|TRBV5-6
TGTGCCAGCAGCCGGGACAGGCGGGACACCATATATTTT
CASSRDRRDTIYF
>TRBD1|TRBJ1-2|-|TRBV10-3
TGTGCCATCAGTGAATCTGGGGGACAGGGGAGCCCCATTGGCGGCTACACCTTC
CAISESGGQGSPIGGYTF
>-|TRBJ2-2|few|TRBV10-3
TGTGCCATAGCAGGGACACTGAACACCGGGGAGCTGTTTTTT
CAIAGTLNTGELFF
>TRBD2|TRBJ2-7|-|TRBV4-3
TGCGCCAGCTTTGTCGGACTAGCCTACGAGCAGTACTTC
CASFVGLAYEQYF
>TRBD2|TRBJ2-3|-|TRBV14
TGTGCCAGCAGCCCTCGAGGTAGCGGGTACACAGATACGCAGTATTTT
CASSPRGSGYTDTQYF
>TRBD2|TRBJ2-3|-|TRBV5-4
TGTGCCAGCAGTGTAAGCGGGAAAACAGATACGCAGTATTTT
CASSVSGKTDTQYF
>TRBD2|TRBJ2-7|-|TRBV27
TGTGCCAGCAAGGACGGGACTAGCGAGCCCAGCGAGCAGTACTTC
CASKDGTSEPSEQYF
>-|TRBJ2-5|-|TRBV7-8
TGTGCCAGCAGCTTAGCGAAACGGGAGTATGAGACCCAGTACTTC
CASSLAKREYETQYF
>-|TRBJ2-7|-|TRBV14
TGTGCCAGCAGCCCCTCCCCGGAGGGAGCCCACGAGCAGTACTTC
CASSPSPEGAHEQYF
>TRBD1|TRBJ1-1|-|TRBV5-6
TGTGCCAGCAGCTTGGTGCGGGACAGGAGCCTGAACACTGAAGCTTTCTTT
CASSLVRDRSLNTEAFF
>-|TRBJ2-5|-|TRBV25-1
TGTGCCAGCACTCGGGGAGGAGAGACCCAGTACTTC
CASTRGGETQYF
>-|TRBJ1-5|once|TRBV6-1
TGTGCCAGCAGTGAAGCAGGAGCAGGGGATTTTAATCAGCCCCAGCATTTT
CASSEAGAGDFNQPQHF
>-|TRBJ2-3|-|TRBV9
TGTGCCAGCACCCAAAGCGAGGGATGGGGCACAGATACGCAGTATTTT
CASTQSEGWGTDTQYF
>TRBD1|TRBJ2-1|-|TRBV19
TGTGCCAGTAGGGGACAGGGATCCTACAATGAGCAGTTCTTC
CASRGQGSYNEQFF
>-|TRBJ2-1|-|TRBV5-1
TGCGCCAGCAGCGACCACCGGAGGGGACACAATGAGCAGTTCTTC
CASSDHRRGHNEQFF
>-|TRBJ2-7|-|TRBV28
TGTGCCAGCAGTTTACAGGGTTCAGACTACGAGCAGTACTTC
CASSLQGSDYEQYF
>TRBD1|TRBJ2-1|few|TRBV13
TGTGCCAGCAGCTTCCACGGCGGGACAGGGTTCCTGGAGCAGTTCTTC
CASSFHGGTGFLEQFF
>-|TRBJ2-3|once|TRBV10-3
TGTGCCACATCAGAGGGTACAGATACGCAGTATTTT
CATSEGTDTQYF
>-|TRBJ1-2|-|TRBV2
TGTGCCAGCAGTGTCCGTCCACAGAGACACTTC
CASSVRPQRHF
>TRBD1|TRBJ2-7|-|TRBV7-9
TGTGCCAGCAGCTTAGCGGGACAGGGGCAGGAGCAGTACTTC
CASSLAGQGQEQYF
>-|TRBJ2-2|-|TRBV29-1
TGCAGCGTCTTACGAGAGGAATTCGCGAACACCGGGGAGCTGTTTTTT
CSVLREEFANTGELFF
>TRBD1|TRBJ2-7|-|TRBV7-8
TGTGCCAGCAGCGTCCCCCGGGACAGGGAATCGTTTTACGAGCAGTACTTC
CASSVPRDRESFYEQYF
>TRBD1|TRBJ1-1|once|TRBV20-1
TGCAGTGACAGGGGTGATGCTTTCTTT
CSDRGDAFF
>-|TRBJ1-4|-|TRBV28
TGTGCCAGCAGTTTATTGTCGGGGAGGGAGCCTAATGAAAAACTGTTTTTT
CASSLLSGREPNEKLFF
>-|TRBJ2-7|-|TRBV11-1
TGTGCCAGCAGCCCCGACAGGACCTACGAGCAGTACTTC
CASSPDRTYEQYF
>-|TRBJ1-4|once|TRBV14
TGTGCCAGCAGCCAAGTCCGCAGGGGTGGGAATGAAAAACTGTTTTTT
CASSQVRRGGNEKLFF
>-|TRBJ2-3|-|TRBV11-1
TGTGCCAGCAGCTTAACAGGCACGTGGCCAGATACGCAGTATTTT
CASSLTGTWPDTQYF
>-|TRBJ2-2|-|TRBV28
TGTGCCAGCAGTTTAGTGGTGATGAGGATTAACACCGGGGAGCTGTTTTTT
CASSLVVMRINTGELFF
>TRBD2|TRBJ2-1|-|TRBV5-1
TGCGCCAGCAGCTCTGATTGGGCCGGACTAGCGTTCTTCAATGAGCAGTTCTTC
CASSSDWAGLAFFNEQFF
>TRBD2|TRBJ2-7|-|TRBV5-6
TGTGCCAGCAGCTATGGACTAGCGGGCGAGCAGTACTTC
CASSYGLAGEQYF
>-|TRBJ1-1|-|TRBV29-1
TGCAGCGTTACCTATCTAGAAGTGAGGGCTTTCTTT
CSVTYLEVRAFF
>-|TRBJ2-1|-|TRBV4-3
TGCGCCAGCAGCCGCGGGTTGATAACGGGGTACAATGAGCAGTTCTTC
CASSRGLITGYNEQFF
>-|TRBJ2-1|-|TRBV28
TGTGCCAGCAGTTTTATGGAGGGGTATGTTACGAATGAGCAGTTCTTC
CASSFMEGYVTNEQFF
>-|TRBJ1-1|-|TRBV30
TGTGCCTGGAGTGCTGTCCAGAAGACACCTAACACTGAAGCTTTCTTT
CAWSAVQKTPNTEAFF
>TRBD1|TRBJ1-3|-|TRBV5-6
TGTGCCAGCAGCTTGTGGGAGCAGGGGGCTGGAAACACCATATATTTT
CASSLWEQGAGNTIYF
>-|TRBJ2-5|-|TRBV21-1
TGTGCCAGCAGCCTGACTAGCGGGAGGGCCCCTATCGGAAAGGCATTAGAGACCCAGTACTTC
CASSLTSGRAPIGKALETQYF
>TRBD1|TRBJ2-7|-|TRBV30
TGTGCCTGGAGGCGGCCGGACAGGGTAGGGAGCTCCTACGAGCAGTACTTC
CAWRRPDRVGSSYEQYF
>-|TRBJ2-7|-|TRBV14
TGTGCCAGCAGCCAAGATTACCACAGCTACGAGCAGTACTTC
CASSQDYHSYEQYF
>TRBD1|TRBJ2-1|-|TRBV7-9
TGTGCCAGCAGCTTAGAACACACAGGGGGAACGGATGAGCAGTTCTTC
CASSLEHTGGTDEQFF
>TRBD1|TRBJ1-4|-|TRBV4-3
TGCGCCAGCAGCCAAGGGATGGGACAGACGAATGAAAAACTGTTTTTT
CASSQGMGQTNEKLFF
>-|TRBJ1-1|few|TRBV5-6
TGTGCCAGCAGCTTGGATAGTCGGGGAGGGACTGAAGCTTTCTTT
CASSLDSRGGTEAFF
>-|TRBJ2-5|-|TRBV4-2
TGTGCCAGCAGCCAAGATTTCAGCGTGGAGACCCAGTACTTC
CASSQDFSVETQYF
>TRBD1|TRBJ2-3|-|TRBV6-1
TGTGCCAGCAGTGAAGCCCAGTACAGGGGCGTCACAGATACGCAGTATTTT
CASSEAQYRGVTDTQYF
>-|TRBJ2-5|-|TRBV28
TGTGCCAGCAGCGGGGAGACCCAGTACTTC
CASSGETQYF
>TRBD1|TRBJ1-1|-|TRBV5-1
TGCGCCAGCAGCGTGCCAGGGACAGTGAACACTGAAGCTTTCTTT
CASSVPGTVNTEAFF
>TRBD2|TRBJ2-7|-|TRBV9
TGTGCCAGCAGCAAAACTAGCGGGGGCTACGAGCAGTACTTC
CASSKTSGGYEQYF
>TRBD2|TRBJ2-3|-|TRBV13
TGTGCCAGCAGCCGTCCTAGCGGGAGCACAGATACGCAGTATTTT
CASSRPSGSTDTQYF
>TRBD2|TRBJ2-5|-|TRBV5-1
TGCGCCAGCAGCTTGGGGAGACTAGCGGAAGAGACCCAGTACTTC
CASSLGRLAEETQYF